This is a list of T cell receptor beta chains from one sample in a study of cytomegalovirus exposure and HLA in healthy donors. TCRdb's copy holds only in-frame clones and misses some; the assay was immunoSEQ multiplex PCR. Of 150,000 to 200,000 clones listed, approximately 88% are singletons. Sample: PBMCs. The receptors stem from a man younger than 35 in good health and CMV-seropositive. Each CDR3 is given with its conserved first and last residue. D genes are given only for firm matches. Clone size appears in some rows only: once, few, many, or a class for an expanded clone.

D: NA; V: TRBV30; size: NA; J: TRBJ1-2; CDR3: CAGFRGQAEGYTF; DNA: TGTGCCGGGTTCAGGGGTCAGGCTGAGGGCTACACCTTC
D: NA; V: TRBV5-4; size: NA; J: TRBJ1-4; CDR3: CASSFRGKGKLFF; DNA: TGTGCCAGCAGCTTCCGGGGAAAAGGGAAACTGTTTTTT
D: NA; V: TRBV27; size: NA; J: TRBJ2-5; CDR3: CASSFRSTAGETQYF; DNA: TGTGCCAGCAGTTTTCGAAGCACCGCGGGAGAGACCCAGTACTTC
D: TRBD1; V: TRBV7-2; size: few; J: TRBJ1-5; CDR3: CASSLTGASNQPQHF; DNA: TGTGCCAGCAGCTTAACAGGGGCGAGCAATCAGCCCCAGCATTTT
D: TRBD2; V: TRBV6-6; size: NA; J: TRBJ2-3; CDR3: CASSYSNAGADTQYF; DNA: TGTGCCAGCAGTTACTCGAACGCGGGAGCCGATACGCAGTATTTT
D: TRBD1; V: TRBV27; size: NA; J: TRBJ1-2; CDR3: CASSLTDRDYGYTF; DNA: TGTGCCAGCAGTTTAACCGACAGGGACTATGGCTACACCTTC
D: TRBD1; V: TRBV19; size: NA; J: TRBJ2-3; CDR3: CASTLSGQDSQYF; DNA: TGTGCCAGTACCCTTAGTGGACAGGACTCGCAGTATTTT
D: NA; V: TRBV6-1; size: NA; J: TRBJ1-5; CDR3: CASSENSYQPQHF; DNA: TGTGCCAGCAGTGAAAACAGTTATCAGCCCCAGCATTTT
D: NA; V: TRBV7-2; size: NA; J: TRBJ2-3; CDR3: CASSPPGSDTDTQYF; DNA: TGTGCCAGCAGCCCCCCGGGGTCGGACACAGATACGCAGTATTTT
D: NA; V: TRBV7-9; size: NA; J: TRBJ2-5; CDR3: CASSLGTASSETQYF; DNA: TGTGCCAGCAGCTTAGGGACAGCCTCATCAGAGACCCAGTACTTC
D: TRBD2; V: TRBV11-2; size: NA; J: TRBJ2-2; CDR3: CASSSPLAGETGELFF; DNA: TGTGCCAGCAGCTCACCACTAGCGGGAGAGACCGGGGAGCTGTTTTTT
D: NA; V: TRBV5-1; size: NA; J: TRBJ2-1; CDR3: CASSLGLHNEQFF; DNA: TGCGCCAGCAGCTTGGGACTGCACAATGAGCAGTTCTTC
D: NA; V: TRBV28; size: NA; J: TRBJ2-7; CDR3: CASSPGGGTSLEQYF; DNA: TGTGCCAGCAGTCCAGGCGGAGGGACTTCCCTCGAGCAGTACTTC
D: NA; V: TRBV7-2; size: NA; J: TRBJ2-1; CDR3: CASSPDRNYYNEQFF; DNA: TGTGCCAGCAGCCCGGACAGAAACTACTACAATGAGCAGTTCTTC
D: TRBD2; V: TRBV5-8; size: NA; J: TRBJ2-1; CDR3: CASSFGPSGFNNEQFF; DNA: TGTGCCAGCAGCTTTGGGCCTAGCGGTTTCAACAATGAGCAGTTCTTC
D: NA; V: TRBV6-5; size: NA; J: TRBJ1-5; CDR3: CASSRTPKGQPQHF; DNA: TGTGCCAGCAGTCGGACACCCAAGGGGCAGCCCCAGCATTTT
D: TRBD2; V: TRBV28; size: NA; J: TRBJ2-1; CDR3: CASSALQLTSGRTGEQFF; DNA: TGTGCCAGCAGTGCTCTCCAATTAACTAGCGGGAGAACTGGGGAGCAGTTCTTC
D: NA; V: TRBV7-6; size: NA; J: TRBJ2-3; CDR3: CASSSIGDTQYF; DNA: TGTGCCAGCAGCTCAATCGGAGATACGCAGTATTTT
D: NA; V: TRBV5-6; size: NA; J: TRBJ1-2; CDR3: CASSLSAGGGYTF; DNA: TGTGCCAGCAGCTTATCGGCAGGTGGTGGCTACACCTTC
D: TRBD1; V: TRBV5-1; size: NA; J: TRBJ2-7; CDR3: CASTNRQGAKEQYF; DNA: TGCGCCAGCACCAACCGACAGGGGGCAAAGGAGCAGTACTTC
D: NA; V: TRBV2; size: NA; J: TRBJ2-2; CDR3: CASRPDARGGELFF; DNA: TGTGCCAGCAGGCCAGACGCGCGGGGCGGGGAGCTGTTTTTT
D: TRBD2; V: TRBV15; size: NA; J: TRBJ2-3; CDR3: CATSSGGSTDTQYF; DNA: TGTGCCACCTCGAGCGGGGGCAGCACAGATACGCAGTATTTT
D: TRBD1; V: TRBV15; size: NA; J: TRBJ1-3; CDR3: CATSRDHGTVSSGNTIYF; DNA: TGTGCCACCAGCAGAGATCATGGGACAGTGAGCTCTGGAAACACCATATATTTT
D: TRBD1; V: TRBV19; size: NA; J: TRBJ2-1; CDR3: CASRRTGTGYSNEQFF; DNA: TGTGCCAGTAGACGTACCGGGACAGGGTATTCCAATGAGCAGTTCTTC
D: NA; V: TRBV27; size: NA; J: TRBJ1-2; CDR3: CASSRTGLSHGYTF; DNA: TGTGCCAGCAGTAGAACAGGATTGTCTCATGGCTACACCTTC
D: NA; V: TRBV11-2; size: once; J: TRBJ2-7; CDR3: CASRDPGNYEQYF; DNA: TGTGCCAGCAGGGACCCAGGGAATTACGAGCAGTACTTC
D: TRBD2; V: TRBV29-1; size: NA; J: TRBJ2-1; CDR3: CSARGRVAGAYNEQFF; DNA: TGCAGCGCCCGGGGCAGAGTAGCGGGAGCTTACAATGAGCAGTTCTTC
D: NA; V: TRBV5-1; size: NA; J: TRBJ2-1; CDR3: CASSLGSGSYNEQFF; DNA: TGCGCCAGCAGCTTGGGGAGCGGCTCCTACAATGAGCAGTTCTTC
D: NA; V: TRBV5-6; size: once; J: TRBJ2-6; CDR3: CASSFAGSGANVLTF; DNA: TGTGCCAGCAGCTTTGCGGGGTCTGGGGCCAACGTCCTGACTTTC
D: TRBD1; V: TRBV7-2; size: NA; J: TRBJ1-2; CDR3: CASSFLRDRVDGYTF; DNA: TGTGCCAGCAGCTTCCTCCGGGACAGGGTTGATGGCTACACCTTC